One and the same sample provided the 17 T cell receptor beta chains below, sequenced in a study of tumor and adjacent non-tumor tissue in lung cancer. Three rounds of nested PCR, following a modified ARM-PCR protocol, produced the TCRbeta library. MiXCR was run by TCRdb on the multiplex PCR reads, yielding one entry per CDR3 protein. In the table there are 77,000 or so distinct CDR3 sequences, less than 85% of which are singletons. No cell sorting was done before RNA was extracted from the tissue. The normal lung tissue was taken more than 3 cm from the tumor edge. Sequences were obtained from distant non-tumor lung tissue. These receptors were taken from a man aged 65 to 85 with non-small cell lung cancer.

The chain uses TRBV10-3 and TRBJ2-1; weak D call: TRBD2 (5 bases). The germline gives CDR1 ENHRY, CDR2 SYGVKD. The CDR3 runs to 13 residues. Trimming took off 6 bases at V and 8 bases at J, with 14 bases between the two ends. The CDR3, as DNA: TGTGCCATCAGGTCTAGCCGGAACTATGAGCAGTTCTTC. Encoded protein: CAIRSSRNYEQFF.

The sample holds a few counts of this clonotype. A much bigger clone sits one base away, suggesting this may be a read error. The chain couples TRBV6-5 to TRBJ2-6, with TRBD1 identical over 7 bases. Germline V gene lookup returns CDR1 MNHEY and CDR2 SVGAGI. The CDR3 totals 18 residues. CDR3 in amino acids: CASSFSGTVGSGANILTF. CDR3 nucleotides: TGTGCCAGCAGTTTCTCCGGGACAGTTGGCTCTGGGGCCAACATCCTGACTTTC.

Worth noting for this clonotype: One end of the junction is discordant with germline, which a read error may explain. CDR3 sequence (DNA): TGCAATGCTAGAGATATCGGGACCGGACAGTTTAACTATGGCTACACCTTC. Amino acids: CNARDIGTGQFNYGYTF. The chain combines TRBV20-1 with TRBJ1-2; D perhaps matches TRBD1 (6 bases). The germline V gene encodes CDR1 DFQATT and CDR2 SNEGSKA (reference sequence). The CDR3 runs to 17 residues.

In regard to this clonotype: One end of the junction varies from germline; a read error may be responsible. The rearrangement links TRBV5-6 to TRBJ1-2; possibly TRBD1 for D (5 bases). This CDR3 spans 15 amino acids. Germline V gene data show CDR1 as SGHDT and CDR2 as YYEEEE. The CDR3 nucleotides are TGTACCAGCAGCAGAATCGACAGAACTAACTATGGATACACCTTC. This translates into CTSSRIDRTNYGYTF.

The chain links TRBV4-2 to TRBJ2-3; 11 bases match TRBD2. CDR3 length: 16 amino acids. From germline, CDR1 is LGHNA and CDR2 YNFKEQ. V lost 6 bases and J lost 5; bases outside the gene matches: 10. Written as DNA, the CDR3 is TGTGCCAGCAGGCAGGTTAGCGGGGGGGTCCAAGATACGCAGTATTTT. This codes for CASRQVSGGVQDTQYF.

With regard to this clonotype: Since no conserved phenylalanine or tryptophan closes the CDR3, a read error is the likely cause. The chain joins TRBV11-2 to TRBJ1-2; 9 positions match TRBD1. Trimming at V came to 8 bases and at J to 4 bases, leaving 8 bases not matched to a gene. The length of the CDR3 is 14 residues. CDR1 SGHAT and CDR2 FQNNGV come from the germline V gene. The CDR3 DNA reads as TGTGCCAGCTCGGCGACAGGGGGTAGCTATGGCTACACCTTA. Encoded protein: CASSATGGSYGYTL.

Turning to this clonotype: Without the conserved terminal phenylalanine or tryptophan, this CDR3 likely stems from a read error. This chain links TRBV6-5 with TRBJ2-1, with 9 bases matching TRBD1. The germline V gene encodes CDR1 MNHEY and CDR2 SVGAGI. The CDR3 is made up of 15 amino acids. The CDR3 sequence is CARSLDRGSYNEQFL. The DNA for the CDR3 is TGTGCCAGAAGTTTGGACAGGGGCTCCTACAATGAGCAGTTCTTA.

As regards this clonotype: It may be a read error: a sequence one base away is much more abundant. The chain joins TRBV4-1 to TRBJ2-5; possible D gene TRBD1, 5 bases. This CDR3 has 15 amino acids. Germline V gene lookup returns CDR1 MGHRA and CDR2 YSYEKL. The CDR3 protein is CARSQVLTVEETQYF. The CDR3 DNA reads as TGCGCCAGGAGCCAAGTATTGACAGTTGAAGAGACCCAGTACTTC.

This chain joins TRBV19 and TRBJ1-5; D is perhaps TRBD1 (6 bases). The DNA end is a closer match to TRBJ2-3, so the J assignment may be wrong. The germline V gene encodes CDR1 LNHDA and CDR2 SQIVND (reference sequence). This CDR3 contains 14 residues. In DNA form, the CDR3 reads TGTGCCAGTAGTGACACAGGGATTGCTCAGCCCCAGTATTTT. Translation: CASSDTGIAQPQYF.

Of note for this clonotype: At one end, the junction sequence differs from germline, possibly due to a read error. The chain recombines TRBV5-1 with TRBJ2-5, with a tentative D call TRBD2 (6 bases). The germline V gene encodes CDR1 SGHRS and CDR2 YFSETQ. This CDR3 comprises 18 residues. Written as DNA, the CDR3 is TGCGCCAGCAACTTGTTGAGTTTGGGACTTTCTGGGGAAGAGACACAGTACTTC. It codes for CASNLLSLGLSGEETQYF.

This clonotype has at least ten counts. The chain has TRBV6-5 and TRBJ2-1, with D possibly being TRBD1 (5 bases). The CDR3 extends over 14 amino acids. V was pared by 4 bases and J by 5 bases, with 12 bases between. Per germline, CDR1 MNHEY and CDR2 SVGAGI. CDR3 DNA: TGTGCCAGCAGTTCCCAAGACAGAAACAATGAGCAGTTCTTC. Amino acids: CASSSQDRNNEQFF.

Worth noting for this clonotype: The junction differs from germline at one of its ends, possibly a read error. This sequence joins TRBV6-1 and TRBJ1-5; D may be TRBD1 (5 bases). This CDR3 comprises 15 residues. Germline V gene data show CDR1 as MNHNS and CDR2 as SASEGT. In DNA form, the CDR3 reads TGTGCGAGCATAGGGGCCGGTAGACTTAATCAGCCCCAGCATTTT. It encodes CASIGAGRLNQPQHF.

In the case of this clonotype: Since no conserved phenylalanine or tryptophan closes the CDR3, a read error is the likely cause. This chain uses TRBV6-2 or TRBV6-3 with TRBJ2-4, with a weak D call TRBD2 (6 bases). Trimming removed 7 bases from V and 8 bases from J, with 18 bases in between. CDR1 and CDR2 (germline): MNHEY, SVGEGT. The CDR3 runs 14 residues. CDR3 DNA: TGTGCCAGCACTTCCTTACAGAGGAGGGACATTCAGTACTTA. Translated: CASTSLQRRDIQYL.

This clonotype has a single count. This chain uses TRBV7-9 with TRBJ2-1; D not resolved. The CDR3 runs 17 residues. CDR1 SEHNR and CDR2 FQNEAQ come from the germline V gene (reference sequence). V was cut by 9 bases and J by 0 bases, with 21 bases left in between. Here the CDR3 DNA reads TGTGCCAGTAACGAAGACCAACCTCTTTACTCCTACAATGAGCAGTTCTTC. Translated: CASNEDQPLYSYNEQFF.

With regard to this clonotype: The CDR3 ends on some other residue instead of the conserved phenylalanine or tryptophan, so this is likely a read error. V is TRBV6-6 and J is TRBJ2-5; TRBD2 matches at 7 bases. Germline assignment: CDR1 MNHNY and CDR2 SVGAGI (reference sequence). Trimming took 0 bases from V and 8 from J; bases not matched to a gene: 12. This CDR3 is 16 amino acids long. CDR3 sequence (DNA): TGTGCCAGCAGTTACTCGAGGGGCGGGGGAAGGAATACCCAGTACCTC. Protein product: CASSYSRGGGRNTQYL.

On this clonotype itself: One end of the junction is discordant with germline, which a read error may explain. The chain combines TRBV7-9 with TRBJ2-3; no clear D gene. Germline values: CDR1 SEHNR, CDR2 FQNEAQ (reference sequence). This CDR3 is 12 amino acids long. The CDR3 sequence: CTSSWDADTQYF. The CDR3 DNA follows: TGTACCAGCTCGTGGGATGCAGATACGCAGTATTTT.

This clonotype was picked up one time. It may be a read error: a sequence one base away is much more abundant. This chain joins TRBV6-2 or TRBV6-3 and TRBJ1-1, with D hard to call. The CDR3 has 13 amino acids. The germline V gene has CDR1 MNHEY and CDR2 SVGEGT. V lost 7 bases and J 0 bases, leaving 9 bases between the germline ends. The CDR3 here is CASIETLNTEAFF. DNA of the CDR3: TGTGCCAGCATAGAGACGTTGAACACTGAAGCTTTCTTT.